This TCR beta chain was found in a study of T-cell memory formation after mild COVID-19. The study, taken as a whole, reports: While clones contracting from day 15 to 85 were balanced between CD4 and CD8, later expanders leaned CD4+. Mainly in CM and EM were contracting CD4+ clones; CD8+ were in EMRA.

The V and J ends lost 6 bases and 6 bases, in that order; junction bases with no gene match: 4. The CDR3 runs 13 residues. Germline V gene data show CDR1 as MNHEY and CDR2 as SMNVEV (reference sequence). About this clonotype itself: Its antigen is unidentified.

Amplification by 5'RACE using constant-segment primers produced TCR alpha and TCR beta cDNA libraries that carried sample barcodes and UMIs. TCRdb recomputed calls from the 5' RACE reads with MiXCR, one row per CDR3 protein. Of roughly 200,000 distinct CDR3 sequences listed, about a sixth were seen once; the top ten hold 2.4%. The sample comprised PBMCs or a T cell subset sorted from them (not recorded which). This receptor was obtained from an adult woman who had mild COVID-19 (a few samples of this study predate the infection). Cell type and time point are not known. The chain carries TRBV27 and TRBJ1-1; 10 bases align to TRBD1. This chain's CDR3 is CASRGTGASEAFF. The CDR3 nucleotides read TGTGCCAGCAGGGGGACAGGGGCTTCTGAAGCTTTCTTT.